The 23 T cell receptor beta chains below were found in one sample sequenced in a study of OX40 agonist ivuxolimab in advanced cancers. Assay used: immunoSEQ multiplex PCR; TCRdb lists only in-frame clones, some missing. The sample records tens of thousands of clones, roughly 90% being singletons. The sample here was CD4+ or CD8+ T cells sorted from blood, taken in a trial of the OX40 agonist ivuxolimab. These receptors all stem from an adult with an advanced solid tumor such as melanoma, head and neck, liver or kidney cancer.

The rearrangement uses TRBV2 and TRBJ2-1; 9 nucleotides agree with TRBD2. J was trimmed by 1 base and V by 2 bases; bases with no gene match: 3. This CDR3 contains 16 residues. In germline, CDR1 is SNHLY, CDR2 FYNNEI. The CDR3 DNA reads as TGTGCCAGCAGTGAATTTGCGGGAGGGTCCTACAATGAGCAGTTCTTC. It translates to CASSEFAGGSYNEQFF.

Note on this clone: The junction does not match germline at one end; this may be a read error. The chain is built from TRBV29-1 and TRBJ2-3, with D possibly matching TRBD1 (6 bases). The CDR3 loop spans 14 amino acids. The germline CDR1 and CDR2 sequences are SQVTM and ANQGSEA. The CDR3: CSVERGIGTDTQYF. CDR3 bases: TGCAGCGTTGAGAGGGGGATCGGCACGGATACGCAGTATTTT.

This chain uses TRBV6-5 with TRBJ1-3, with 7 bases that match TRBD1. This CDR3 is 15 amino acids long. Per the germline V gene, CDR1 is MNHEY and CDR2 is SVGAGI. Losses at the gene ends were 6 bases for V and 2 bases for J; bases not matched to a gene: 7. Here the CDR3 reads CASSRGQPTGNTIYF. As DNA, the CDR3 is TGTGCCAGCAGCAGGGGACAGCCTACTGGAAACACCATATATTTT.

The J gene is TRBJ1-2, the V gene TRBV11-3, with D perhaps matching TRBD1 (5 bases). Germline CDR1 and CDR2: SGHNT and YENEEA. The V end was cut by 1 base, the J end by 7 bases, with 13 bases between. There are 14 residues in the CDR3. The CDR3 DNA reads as TGTGCCAGCAGCTTAGGTCCAGGGAGAAGTGGCTACACCTTC. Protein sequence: CASSLGPGRSGYTF.

CDR3 DNA: TGTGCCAGCTGTCGGGGAGTGGACACAGATACGCAGTATTTT. Translation: CASCRGVDTDTQYF. The V and J genes are TRBV7-2 and TRBJ2-3, with a weak D call TRBD2 (5 bases). The CDR3 sequence is 14 residues long. Trimming cost V 8 bases and J 2 bases, with 14 bases left between them. In germline, CDR1 is SGHTA, CDR2 FQGNSA.

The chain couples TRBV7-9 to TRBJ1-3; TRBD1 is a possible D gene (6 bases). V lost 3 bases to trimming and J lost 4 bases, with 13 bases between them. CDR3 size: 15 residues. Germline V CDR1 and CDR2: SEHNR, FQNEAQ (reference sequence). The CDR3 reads CASSFSGARGNTIYF. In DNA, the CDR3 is TGTGCCAGCAGCTTTTCAGGGGCTAGGGGAAACACCATATATTTT. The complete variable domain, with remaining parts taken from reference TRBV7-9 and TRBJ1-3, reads DTGVSQNPRHKITKRGQNVTFRCDPISEHNRLYWYRQTLGQGPEFLTYFQNEAQLEKSRLLSDRFSAERPKGSFSTLEIQRTEQGDSAMYLCASSFSGARGNTIYFGEGSWLTVV.

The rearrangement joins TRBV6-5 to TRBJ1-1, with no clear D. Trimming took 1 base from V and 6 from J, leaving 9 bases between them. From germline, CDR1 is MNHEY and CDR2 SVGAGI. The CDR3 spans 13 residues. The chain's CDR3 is CASSYFRQSEAFF. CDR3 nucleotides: TGTGCCAGCAGTTACTTTCGGCAGTCTGAAGCTTTCTTT.

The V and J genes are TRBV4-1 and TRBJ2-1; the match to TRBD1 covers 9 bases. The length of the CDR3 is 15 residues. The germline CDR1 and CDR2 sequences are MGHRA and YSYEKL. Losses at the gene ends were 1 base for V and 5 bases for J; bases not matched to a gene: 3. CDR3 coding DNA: TGCGCCAGCAGCCAAGGCTGGACAGGGGACAATGAGCAGTTCTTC. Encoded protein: CASSQGWTGDNEQFF.

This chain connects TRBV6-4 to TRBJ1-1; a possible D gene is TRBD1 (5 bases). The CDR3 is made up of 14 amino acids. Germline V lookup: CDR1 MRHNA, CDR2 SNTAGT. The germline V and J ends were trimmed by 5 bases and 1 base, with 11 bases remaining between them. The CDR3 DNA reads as TGTGCCAGCAGTACCAGACAGACGAACACTGAAGCTTTCTTT. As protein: CASSTRQTNTEAFF.

Here the CDR3 DNA reads TGCGCCAGCAGCCAGGCGAGGGAAAACTATGGCTACACCTTC. Its translation is CASSQARENYGYTF. This sequence joins TRBV4-3 and TRBJ1-2; no reliable D call. Trimming shortened V by 3 bases and J by 2 bases, and 10 bases separated the two germline ends. Germline values: CDR1 LGHNA, CDR2 YSLEER. The CDR3 is 14 amino acids.

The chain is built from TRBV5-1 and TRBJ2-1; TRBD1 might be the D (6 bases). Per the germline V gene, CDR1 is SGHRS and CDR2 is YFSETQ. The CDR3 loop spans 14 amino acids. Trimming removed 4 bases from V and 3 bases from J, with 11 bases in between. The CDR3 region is CASSTPDSYNEQFF. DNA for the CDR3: TGCGCCAGCAGCACCCCGGACAGCTACAATGAGCAGTTCTTC.

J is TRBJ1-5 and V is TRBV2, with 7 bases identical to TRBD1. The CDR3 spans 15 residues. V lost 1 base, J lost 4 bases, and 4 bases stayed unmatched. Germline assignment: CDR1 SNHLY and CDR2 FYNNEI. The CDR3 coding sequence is TGTGCCAGCAGTGAAGGGAACAGGGGAAATCAGCCCCAGCATTTT. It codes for CASSEGNRGNQPQHF.

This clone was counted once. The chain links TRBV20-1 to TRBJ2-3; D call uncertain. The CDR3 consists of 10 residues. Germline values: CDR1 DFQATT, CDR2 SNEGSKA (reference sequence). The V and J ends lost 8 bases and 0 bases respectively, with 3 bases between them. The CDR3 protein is CSPSTDTQYF. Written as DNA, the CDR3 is TGCAGTCCGAGCACAGATACGCAGTATTTT.

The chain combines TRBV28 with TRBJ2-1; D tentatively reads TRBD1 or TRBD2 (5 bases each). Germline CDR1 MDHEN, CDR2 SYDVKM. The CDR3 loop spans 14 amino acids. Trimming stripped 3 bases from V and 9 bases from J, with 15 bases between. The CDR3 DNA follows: TGTGCCAGCAGTTTTGGGACCCCGGGGTCTGAGCAGTTCTTC. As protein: CASSFGTPGSEQFF.

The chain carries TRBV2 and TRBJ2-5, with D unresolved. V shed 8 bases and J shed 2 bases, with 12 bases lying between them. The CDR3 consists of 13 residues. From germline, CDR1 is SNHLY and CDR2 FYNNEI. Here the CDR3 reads CASSTERQETQYF. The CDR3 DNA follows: TGTGCCAGCTCTACAGAAAGACAAGAGACCCAGTACTTC.

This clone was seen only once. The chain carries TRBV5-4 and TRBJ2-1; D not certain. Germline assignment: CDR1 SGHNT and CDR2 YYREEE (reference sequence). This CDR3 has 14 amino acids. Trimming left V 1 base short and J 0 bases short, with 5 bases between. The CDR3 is CASSLRFSYNEQFF. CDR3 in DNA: TGTGCCAGCAGCTTGCGCTTCTCCTACAATGAGCAGTTCTTC.

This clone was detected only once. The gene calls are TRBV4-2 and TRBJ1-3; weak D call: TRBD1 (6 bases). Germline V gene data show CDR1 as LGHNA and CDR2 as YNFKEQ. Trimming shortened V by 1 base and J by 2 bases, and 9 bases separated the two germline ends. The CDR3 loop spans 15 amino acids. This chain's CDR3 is CASSQGKGAGNTIYF. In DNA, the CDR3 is TGTGCCAGCAGCCAAGGGAAGGGGGCTGGAAACACCATATATTTT.

CDR3 region: CASSQGEKLFF. In nucleotides, the CDR3 is TGTGCCAGCTCACAGGGTGAAAAACTGTTTTTT. V and J are TRBV18 and TRBJ1-4; D gene unclear. The germline V and J ends were trimmed by 4 bases and 7 bases, with 4 bases remaining between them. This CDR3 contains 11 residues. Germline CDR1 and CDR2: KGHSH and LQKENI.

This chain's CDR3 is CASTTTGLNTEAFF. The CDR3, as DNA: TGTGCCAGCACTACGACAGGGTTGAACACTGAAGCTTTCTTT. The rearrangement uses TRBV2 and TRBJ1-1; the match to TRBD1 covers 7 bases. The V and J ends lost 7 bases and 0 bases, in that order; junction bases with no gene match: 5. From germline, CDR1 is SNHLY and CDR2 FYNNEI. The CDR3 sequence is 14 residues long.

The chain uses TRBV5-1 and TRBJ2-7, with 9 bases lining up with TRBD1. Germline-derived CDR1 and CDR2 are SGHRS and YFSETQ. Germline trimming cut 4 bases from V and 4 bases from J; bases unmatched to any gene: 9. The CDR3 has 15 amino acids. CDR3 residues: CASSPGTGSMYEQYF. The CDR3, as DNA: TGCGCCAGCAGCCCAGGGACAGGGTCGATGTACGAGCAGTACTTC.

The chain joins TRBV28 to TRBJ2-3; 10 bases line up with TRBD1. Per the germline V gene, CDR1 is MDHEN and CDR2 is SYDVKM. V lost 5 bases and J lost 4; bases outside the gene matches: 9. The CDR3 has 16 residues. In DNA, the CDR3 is TGTGCCAGCAGTACACCGGGACAGGGGTTCCCAGATACGCAGTATTTT. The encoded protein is CASSTPGQGFPDTQYF.

The CDR3 sequence: CASSVYRVTGELFF. CDR3 DNA sequence: TGTGCCAGCAGTGTATATCGGGTCACCGGGGAGCTGTTTTTT. This sequence joins TRBV2 and TRBJ2-2; D is unclear. The V and J ends lost 4 bases and 4 bases respectively, with 10 bases between them. The CDR3 is 14 residues long. CDR1 is SNHLY and CDR2 is FYNNEI in the germline V gene.

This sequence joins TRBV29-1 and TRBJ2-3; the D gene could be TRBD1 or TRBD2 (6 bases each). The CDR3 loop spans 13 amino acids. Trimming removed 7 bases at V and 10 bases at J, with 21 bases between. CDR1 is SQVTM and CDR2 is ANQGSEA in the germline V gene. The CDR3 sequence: CSATGPGGISQYF. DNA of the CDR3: TGCAGCGCGACAGGCCCTGGGGGGATATCGCAGTATTTT.